Each of the 9 T cell receptor beta chains below was sequenced from the same sample in a study of cytomegalovirus exposure and HLA in healthy donors. Researchers ran the PCR with 60 Vbeta and 13 Jbeta primers. The repertoire was sequenced with immunoSEQ multiplex PCR; TCRdb's copy has only in-frame clones and lacks some. The sample comprises about 190,000 clones, about 85% of which are singletons, and 1% rests with the top ten. Sequenced: PBMCs. Receptors were obtained from a boy between 2 and 15 years old in good health and CMV-seronegative.

There are a few counts of this clone. The CDR3 DNA is TGTGCCAGCAGCTTAAGGGGGACAGGCATTACCCCCCAGCATTTT. Its protein product is CASSLRGTGITPQHF. This chain connects TRBV13 to TRBJ1-5; 8 bases fit TRBD1. Germline loops: CDR1 PRHDT, CDR2 FYEKMQ (reference sequence). The CDR3 runs to 15 residues. V was clipped by 2 bases and J by 10 bases; unmatched bases: 10.

This clone was counted only a few times. The chain is built from TRBV29-1 and TRBJ1-1, with a tentative D call TRBD1 (5 bases). The germline V gene has CDR1 SQVTM and CDR2 ANQGSEA. The CDR3 extends over 12 amino acids. Trimming shortened V by 7 bases and J by 1 base, and 10 bases separated the two germline ends. In DNA form, the CDR3 reads TGCAGCGGGGGGGGATGGAACACTGAAGCTTTCTTT. It is translated as CSGGGWNTEAFF.

V usage is TRBV11-2 and J usage is TRBJ1-1, with D maybe TRBD1 (5 bases). The V end was cut by 5 bases, the J end by 6 bases, with 16 bases between. Germline CDR1 and CDR2: SGHAT and FQNNGV. There are 14 residues in the CDR3. The CDR3 reads CASSAKGGGAEAFF. CDR3 nucleotide sequence: TGTGCCAGCAGCGCCAAGGGTGGGGGGGCTGAAGCTTTCTTT.

This rearrangement joins TRBV5-1 to TRBJ2-5; no reliable D call. The CDR3 sequence is 13 residues long. The V and J ends lost 2 bases and 2 bases respectively, with 7 bases between them. Germline CDR1 SGHRS, CDR2 YFSETQ. The CDR3 coding sequence is TGCGCCAGCAGCTTCGTCCGTCAAGAGACCCAGTACTTC. This encodes CASSFVRQETQYF.

CDR3: CASGDPTGQETQYF. CDR3 nucleotide sequence: TGTGCCAGCGGAGACCCGACAGGGCAAGAGACCCAGTACTTC. This rearrangement joins TRBV25-1 to TRBJ2-5; TRBD1 agrees at 7 bases. The J segment lost 2 bases and the V segment lost 8 bases, leaving 8 bases of the junction unmatched. Germline assignment: CDR1 MGHDK and CDR2 SYGVNS. The CDR3 loop spans 14 amino acids.

The chain has TRBV6-4 and TRBJ1-5; 7 positions agree with TRBD1. V lost 3 bases to trimming and J lost 2 bases; unmatched junction nucleotides: 1. This CDR3 has 14 amino acids. Germline V gene lookup returns CDR1 MRHNA and CDR2 SNTAGT. The CDR3 coding sequence is TGTGCCAGCAGTGAAGGGGGCGGCAATCAGCCCCAGCATTTT. This codes for CASSEGGGNQPQHF.

This rearrangement joins TRBV19 to TRBJ1-1, with 8 bases that match TRBD1. This CDR3 region has 17 residues. Trimming cost V 3 bases and J 0 bases; bases outside gene matches: 9. CDR1 and CDR2 from the germline V gene are LNHDA and SQIVND (reference sequence). The CDR3 region is CASSMGDRWEMNTEAFF. The CDR3 bases are TGTGCCAGTAGTATGGGGGACAGGTGGGAAATGAACACTGAAGCTTTCTTT. The full variable domain, in which reference TRBV19 and TRBJ1-1 provide the parts outside the CDR3, is DGGITQSPKYLFRKEGQNVTLSCEQNLNHDAMYWYRQDPGQGLRLIYYSQIVNDFQKGDIAEGYSVSREKKESFPLTVTSAQKNPTAFYLCASSMGDRWEMNTEAFFGQGTRLTVV.

This chain uses TRBV5-1 with TRBJ2-5, with D maybe TRBD2 (6 bases). This CDR3 region has 13 residues. Between the trimmed V and J ends, which lost 4 bases and 3 bases, there was a span of 10 bases. CDR1 SGHRS and CDR2 YFSETQ come from the germline V gene. The CDR3 DNA reads TGCGCCAGCAGCCGAGCGGGTGAAGAGACCCAGTACTTC. Translation: CASSRAGEETQYF.

This chain uses TRBV4-2 with TRBJ2-5; tentative D call: TRBD2 (5 bases). Germline V gives CDR1 LGHNA, CDR2 YNFKEQ. The CDR3 spans 16 residues. Trimming took 4 bases from V and 4 from J, leaving 19 bases between them. CDR3 loop: CASSRLTPDEGETQYF. In DNA form, the CDR3 reads TGTGCCAGCAGCCGCTTGACTCCGGACGAGGGAGAGACCCAGTACTTC.